The entry that follows covers one T cell receptor (beta chain) sequence. The target of this receptor is not known. No much larger clonotype is one base removed from it; base qualities were not supplied. Every donor was a healthy Caucasian. The researchers also sequenced three unrelated adults who were not twins: a male aged 18 to 29, a male aged 50 to 59, and a female aged 50 to 59. Using Miltenyi CD45RO+ enrichment and human naive T-cell isolation kits, memory (CD45RO+) and naive T cells were isolated from PBMC. Library method: 5' RACE. Sequencing was carried out with an Illumina HiSeq 2000. A universal primer binding site was introduced by template switching, and a unique molecular identifier was present in the final cDNA, enabling accurate counting of TCR cDNA molecules. Specific primers in the conserved constant-segment region were used to synthesize first-strand cDNA for the TCR alpha and beta chains. To control for contamination, every cDNA library was double barcoded, receiving both a SMART-Mk sample barcode and Illumina barcodes. Two successive PCR steps introduced TruSeq adapter sequences along with Illumina sample barcodes. TCR alpha and beta cDNA libraries were sequenced on the Illumina HiSeq platform with custom primers. The study's processing was this. Unique molecular identifiers were extracted from raw reads with MiGEC, and CDR3 positions were determined with MiXCR. Recombination models were inferred per individual with the repgenHMM and IGoR tools using an EM algorithm. Shared clonotype analysis was performed with the tcR package in R, normalizing sharing by the product of cloneset sizes. Out-of-frame nonproductive sequences were analyzed to study raw recombination free of thymic and clonal selection effects. The raw public reads went through TCRdb reprocessing: fastp at Q25, MiXCR clone calling, in-frame beta chains kept. All rows with the same CDR3 protein become a single entry with the most common DNA and genes. These V and J calls are TCRdb output, not the study's own analysis. Across this sample there are approximately 690,000 distinct CDR3 sequences, with 6.1% seen only once. The top ten hold under 2% of the sample.

The source of the sample is a study of identical twins (dated by TCRdb to 2015 to 2016). Context from the whole study: The study deep-sequenced TCR alpha and beta repertoires from monozygotic twins, unrelated adults of various ages and cord blood to test whether fetal clonotypes persist. Replicate twin experiments were performed at different times using different library preparation protocols to rule out contamination. General findings and caveats noted by the study authors: Zero-insertion analyses could be partly confounded by invariant T cells such as MAIT and iNKT, although diverse VJ usage argued against such confounding for most clonotypes. The excess sharing between twins in beta out-of-frame sequences was weaker because fewer shared sequences reduced the signal-to-noise ratio. Compared with coincidental sharing between unrelated individuals, an excess of low generation-probability sequences was observed among out-of-frame TCR alpha sequences shared between twins. Abundant cord blood beta clonotypes carried fewer insertions; young adult naive repertoires showed a weaker similar trend, while memory repertoires showed none. Because the same donors could not be followed over many years, conclusions were based on cross-sectional statistical analysis. Recombination models systematically underestimated out-of-frame TCR alpha sharing in monozygotic twins but agreed with sharing between unrelated individuals.

The CDR3 starts with the cysteine, ends with the phenylalanine, and has 13 residues. Just CDR3 DNA is preserved here, 39 bases in frame from base 1. CDR1 and CDR2 were assigned from the germline V gene (reference sequence) as MNHNY and SVGAGI. V and J are truncated by 7 bases and 4 bases respectively, leaving an intervening sequence of 10 bases. The V gene is TRBV6-6 and the J gene is TRBJ2-2; the D segment cannot be called with confidence. The sequenced sample was naive T cells sorted from blood. The sample's cell subset or site label, in plain terms: cells isolated with a human naive T-cell isolation kit. This receptor was identified in a man between 18 and 35 years old in good health. The nucleotide sequence is TGTGCCAGCAACGATCGAGGCACCGGGGAGCTGTTTTTT. Its amino acids are CASNDRGTGELFF.